Following are 6 T cell receptor beta chains from one sample sequenced in a study of OX40 agonist ivuxolimab in advanced cancers. Profiling relied on immunoSEQ multiplex PCR, and the TCRdb table lists in-frame clones only, not all of them. The sample gives 73,000 or so clones, around 86% of which show up once; 0.65% to 0.9% is in the top ten. Sequenced material: CD4+ or CD8+ T cells sorted from blood, taken in a trial of the OX40 agonist ivuxolimab. The receptors stem from an adult with an advanced solid tumor such as melanoma, head and neck, liver or kidney cancer.

The V call is TRBV30, the J call TRBJ2-7; 8 nucleotides agree with TRBD2. CDR1 and CDR2 from the germline V gene are GTSNPN and SVGIG (reference sequence). The CDR3 loop spans 13 amino acids. Trimming at V came to 1 base and at J to 2 bases, leaving 1 base not matched to a gene. CDR3 nucleotides: TGTGCCTGGAGTGAGGGACTAGCCTACGAGCAGTACTTC. Translating it yields CAWSEGLAYEQYF.

The rearrangement joins TRBV27 to TRBJ2-7; D may correspond to TRBD1 or TRBD2 (5 bases each). The V gene lost 6 bases and the J gene lost 2 bases, with 14 bases spanning the gap. The V gene's germline CDR1 is MNHEY and CDR2 SMNVEV (reference sequence). The CDR3 sequence is 14 residues long. CDR3 loop: CASSIRDGTYEQYF. DNA for the CDR3: TGTGCCAGCAGCATCCGGGACGGAACCTACGAGCAGTACTTC.

V is TRBV27 and J is TRBJ2-1; perhaps TRBD2 as D (5 bases). V gave up 6 bases and J gave up 5 bases, with 20 bases separating them. The CDR3 is 16 residues long. CDR1 is MNHEY and CDR2 is SMNVEV in the germline V gene (reference sequence). The CDR3 DNA reads as TGTGCCAGCAGCTCAACTAGGTTCTCGGCCGACAATGAGCAGTTCTTC. Its protein product is CASSSTRFSADNEQFF.

This rearrangement joins TRBV28 to TRBJ2-2, with D hard to call. The CDR3 spans 15 residues. Trimming cost V 3 bases and J 3 bases, with 11 bases left between them. CDR1 and CDR2 (germline): MDHEN, SYDVKM. In nucleotides, the CDR3 is TGTGCCAGCAGTTTTAGGCTACAGTACACCGGGGAGCTGTTTTTT. This encodes CASSFRLQYTGELFF. The whole variable domain, filled in from reference TRBV28 and TRBJ2-2, reads DVKVTQSSRYLVKRTGEKVFLECVQDMDHENMFWYRQDPGLGLRLIYFSYDVKMKEKGDIPEGYSVSREKKERFSLILESASTNQTSMYLCASSFRLQYTGELFFGEGSRLTVL.

This clone has only a few counts. The J gene is TRBJ2-5, the V gene TRBV5-1; 9 bases agree with TRBD1. V lost 2 bases to trimming and J lost 4 bases; unmatched junction nucleotides: 6. The CDR3 totals 15 residues. Looked up from germline, CDR1 is SGHRS and CDR2 is YFSETQ. The CDR3 region has the DNA TGCGCCAGCAGCTTCTTGGGACAGGGAGGAGAGACCCAGTACTTC. Amino acids: CASSFLGQGGETQYF. Full variable domain (rest looked up from reference TRBV5-1 and TRBJ2-5): KAGVTQTPRYLIKTRGQQVTLSCSPISGHRSVSWYQQTPGQGLQFLFEYFSETQRNKGNFPGRFSGRQFSNSRSEMNVSTLELGDSALYLCASSFLGQGGETQYFGPGTRLLVL.

This clone has a single count. V gene TRBV19 combines with J gene TRBJ2-5; D unresolved. The V and J ends lost 4 bases and 2 bases respectively, with 14 bases between them. Germline CDR1 reads LNHDA; CDR2 reads SQIVND (reference sequence). CDR3 size: 15 residues. The CDR3 nucleotides read TGTGCCAGTAGTAGGGCTCCGGGCGCTCAAGAGACCCAGTACTTC. This encodes CASSRAPGAQETQYF.